Listed below are T cell receptor beta chains from one sample, sequenced in a study of long-term antiretroviral therapy in people with HIV. Assay: immunoSEQ multiplex PCR; the TCRdb copy retains only in-frame clones and omits some. The profile shows about 37,000 clones, around four fifths of them singletons. This material consisted of unsorted PBMCs, taken 1 year after starting antiretroviral therapy. The receptor source for this set is a man aged 18-30 years with HIV. Both conserved end residues are part of each CDR3. D genes are given only for firm matches. Rows may omit the clone size; those that give it use once, few, many or a size class.

abundance: NA
d_gene: TRBD1
v_gene: TRBV9
j_gene: TRBJ1-1
CDR3nt: TGTGCCAGCAACCCGACAGGGCAGAACACTGAAGCTTTCTTT
CDR3aa: CASNPTGQNTEAFF

abundance: NA
d_gene: TRBD1
v_gene: TRBV10-3
j_gene: TRBJ1-1
CDR3nt: TGTGCCACACAGACAGGGACTGAAGCTTTCTTT
CDR3aa: CATQTGTEAFF

abundance: NA
d_gene: NA
v_gene: TRBV7-9
j_gene: TRBJ2-7
CDR3nt: TGTGCCAGCAGCTTAGGAGAGGGGTGGCAGTACTTC
CDR3aa: CASSLGEGWQYF

abundance: NA
d_gene: TRBD1
v_gene: TRBV10-3
j_gene: TRBJ1-2
CDR3nt: TGTGCCATCGGGTCGGGACAGCAAGCTAACTATGGCTACACCTTC
CDR3aa: CAIGSGQQANYGYTF

abundance: once
d_gene: TRBD2
v_gene: TRBV27
j_gene: TRBJ2-1
CDR3nt: TGTGCCAGCAGCAACACCGCCAGCGGGAGGGTCGACAATGAGCAGTTCTTC
CDR3aa: CASSNTASGRVDNEQFF

abundance: NA
d_gene: NA
v_gene: TRBV29-1
j_gene: TRBJ2-6
CDR3nt: TGCAGCGCCCCGGGGACTCGCTCTGGGGCCAACGTCCTGACTTTC
CDR3aa: CSAPGTRSGANVLTF

abundance: few
d_gene: NA
v_gene: TRBV9
j_gene: TRBJ2-7
CDR3nt: TGTGCCAGCAGCGAGTACCAGGGGTCCGACGAGCAGTACTTC
CDR3aa: CASSEYQGSDEQYF

abundance: NA
d_gene: NA
v_gene: TRBV9
j_gene: TRBJ2-7
CDR3nt: TGTGCCAGCAGCGTACAGGACACTTCCTCCTACGAGCAGTACTTC
CDR3aa: CASSVQDTSSYEQYF

abundance: NA
d_gene: TRBD2
v_gene: TRBV18
j_gene: TRBJ2-1
CDR3nt: TGTGCCAGCTCACCATTGGCGGGAGGGCCCAATGAGCAGTTCTTC
CDR3aa: CASSPLAGGPNEQFF

abundance: NA
d_gene: NA
v_gene: TRBV7-9
j_gene: TRBJ2-2
CDR3nt: TGTGCCAGCATGCTACAGGGGAGGGCCGGGGAGCTGTTTTTT
CDR3aa: CASMLQGRAGELFF

abundance: NA
d_gene: NA
v_gene: TRBV6-1
j_gene: TRBJ1-1
CDR3nt: TGTGCCAGCAGTGAATGGGTCAGGGGGAACACTGAAGCTTTCTTT
CDR3aa: CASSEWVRGNTEAFF

abundance: NA
d_gene: NA
v_gene: TRBV9
j_gene: TRBJ1-5
CDR3nt: TGTGCCAGCAGCGTAGATGGGGAAAGGTACCAGCCCCAGCATTTT
CDR3aa: CASSVDGERYQPQHF

abundance: NA
d_gene: NA
v_gene: TRBV5-8
j_gene: TRBJ1-5
CDR3nt: TGTGCCAGCAGCTTGAATATCAATCAGCCCCAGCATTTT
CDR3aa: CASSLNINQPQHF

abundance: NA
d_gene: NA
v_gene: TRBV6-4
j_gene: TRBJ2-1
CDR3nt: TGTGCCAGCAGTGTAGAGGCTACAGCTCCCTACAATGAGCAGTTCTTC
CDR3aa: CASSVEATAPYNEQFF

abundance: NA
d_gene: TRBD1
v_gene: TRBV6-4
j_gene: TRBJ2-3
CDR3nt: TGTGCCAGCAGGCCTACGGGACAGGGGGGAACAGATACGCAGTATTTT
CDR3aa: CASRPTGQGGTDTQYF